One and the same sample provided the 29 T cell receptor beta chains below, sequenced in a study of T cells in Graves' hyperthyroidism and ophthalmopathy. Template material for amplifying TCR beta CDR3 regions consisted of RNA transcripts. TCR CDR3 regions were first amplified by RT-PCR with HTBI primers. One entry per CDR3 protein results from TCRdb running MiXCR on the multiplex PCR reads. The table lists around 520,000 distinct CDR3 sequences, about 15% of them singletons. The material sequenced was blood. Source of these receptors: a woman in her forties with Graves' hyperthyroidism.

Worth noting for this clonotype: With a much larger clone just one base away, this may be a read error. V usage is TRBV7-3 and J usage is TRBJ2-1; 8 bases align to TRBD2. This CDR3 contains 15 residues. V dropped 5 bases and J dropped 5; count of bases not matched to a gene: 8. Per germline, CDR1 SGHTA and CDR2 FQGTGA. Here the CDR3 reads CASSASAGDNNEQFF. CDR3 nucleotides: TGTGCCAGCAGCGCCTCAGCGGGAGACAACAATGAGCAGTTCTTC.

This clonotype was seen many times. The V and J genes are TRBV20-1 and TRBJ2-1; 7 bases agree with TRBD2. The CDR3 is 14 residues long. Germline V gene sequence: CDR1 DFQATT, CDR2 SNEGSKA (reference sequence). Trimming at V came to 0 bases and at J to 8 bases, leaving 7 bases not matched to a gene. The CDR3 nucleotides read TGCAGTGCTAGAGATGCTAGCGGATGGGATGAGCAGTTCTTC. Its protein is CSARDASGWDEQFF.

This chain joins TRBV30 and TRBJ2-7; D is uncertain. Trimming cost V 1 base and J 3 bases, with 4 bases left between them. The length of the CDR3 is 11 residues. The germline CDR1 and CDR2 sequences are GTSNPN and SVGIG (reference sequence). This CDR3 reads CAWSALYEQYF. The CDR3 DNA reads as TGTGCCTGGAGTGCCCTCTACGAGCAGTACTTC.

This clonotype was recorded a few times. One end of the junction fails to match germline, which may point to a read error. The rearrangement joins TRBV29-1 to TRBJ1-1; D is uncertain. There are 14 residues in the CDR3. Germline CDR1 is SQVTM and CDR2 is ANQGSEA. The CDR3 is CSVEGRLMNIEAFF. The CDR3 nucleotides read TGCAGCGTTGAAGGACGACTCATGAACATTGAAGCTTTCTTT.

J is TRBJ2-1 and V is TRBV12-3 or TRBV12-4; TRBD1 matches at 9 bases. Trimming removed 7 bases from V and 3 bases from J; junction bases left unmatched: 7. CDR3 length equals 15 residues. This CDR3 reads CASTTTGGGYNEQFF. The CDR3 nucleotides read TGTGCCAGCACTACTACAGGGGGCGGCTACAATGAGCAGTTCTTC.

This clonotype was detected many times. The CDR3 DNA reads as TGTGCCAGCAGGCCGGGGGGGGGTAGCGGGAGACACAATGAGCAGTTCTTC. Translation gives CASRPGGGSGRHNEQFF. The rearrangement links TRBV28 to TRBJ2-1, with TRBD2 matching 9 bases. The CDR3 covers 17 residues. Germline V CDR1 and CDR2: MDHEN, SYDVKM. Trimming cost V 6 bases and J 5 bases; bases outside gene matches: 14.

This chain uses TRBV7-9 with TRBJ1-1; D remains unclear. Per germline, CDR1 SEHNR and CDR2 FQNEAQ (reference sequence). The length of the CDR3 is 16 residues. V lost 3 bases and J lost 1, with 15 bases in between. Written as DNA, the CDR3 is TGTGCCAGCAGCTTTTCTCGGACGGGATCGAACACTGAAGCTTTCTTT. This translates into CASSFSRTGSNTEAFF.

This clonotype was recorded many times. V and J are TRBV12-5 and TRBJ2-1, with TRBD2 matching over 11 bases. The CDR3 totals 15 residues. V was clipped by 2 bases and J by 4 bases; unmatched bases: 1. CDR1 is LGHNT, CDR2 FRNRAP, per germline. CDR3 nucleotides: TGTGCTAGTGGTTTGACTAGCGGGAGTTACAATGAGCAGTTCTTC. Protein sequence: CASGLTSGSYNEQFF.

Many counts were recorded for this clonotype. In DNA form, the CDR3 reads TGCAGTGCTCTCAGGGGGGGCGGGGGCACTGAAGCTTTCTTT. Its translation: CSALRGGGGTEAFF. The chain couples TRBV20-1 to TRBJ1-1; TRBD1 aligns across 7 bases. J lost 4 bases, V lost 5 bases, and 10 bases had no gene match. The CDR3 length is 14 residues. Germline CDR1 and CDR2: DFQATT and SNEGSKA (reference sequence).

There are a few counts of this clonotype. The chain links TRBV29-1 to TRBJ2-1; D uncertain. The germline CDR1 and CDR2 sequences are SQVTM and ANQGSEA. The CDR3 is 13 residues long. Trimming took off 1 base at V and 2 bases at J, with 6 bases between the two ends. CDR3 coding DNA: TGCAGCGTTGAAGTCGCCGCCTACAATGAGCAGTTCTTC. Protein product: CSVEVAAYNEQFF.

This clonotype has more than one count but fewer than ten. This rearrangement joins TRBV20-1 to TRBJ2-1; D gene uncertain. The CDR3 length is 13 residues. The germline V gene encodes CDR1 DFQATT and CDR2 SNEGSKA (reference sequence). Trimming took off 4 bases at V and 8 bases at J, with 15 bases between the two ends. The CDR3 nucleotides read TGCAGTGCTATCGAGCCCCCTGTGCATGAGCAGTTCTTC. The encoded protein is CSAIEPPVHEQFF.

This clonotype was observed a few times. The chain employs TRBV20-1 and TRBJ2-1; TRBD2 might be the D (6 bases). The CDR3 contains 12 residues. The germline gives CDR1 DFQATT, CDR2 SNEGSKA (reference sequence). Trimming removed 3 bases from V and 3 bases from J, with 6 bases in between. CDR3 loop: CSARRGYNEQFF. The CDR3, as DNA: TGCAGTGCTAGGCGGGGCTACAATGAGCAGTTCTTC.

This clonotype was detected ten times or more. The chain couples TRBV7-8 to TRBJ1-5; D is undetermined. CDR1 is SGHVS, CDR2 FQNEAQ, per germline. The CDR3 is 15 residues long. V gave up 1 base and J gave up 2 bases, with 9 bases separating them. The CDR3 is CASSLVLGGNQPQHF. The CDR3 DNA reads TGTGCCAGCAGCTTAGTACTCGGGGGCAATCAGCCCCAGCATTTT.

The sample holds many counts of this clonotype. This rearrangement joins TRBV10-3 to TRBJ2-7, with D uncertain. The V end lost 0 bases, the J end lost 0 bases, and 9 bases lay between the germline ends. The CDR3 consists of 15 residues. Germline assignment: CDR1 ENHRY and CDR2 SYGVKD. CDR3: CAISESGFSSYEQYF. The CDR3 DNA follows: TGTGCCATCAGTGAGTCAGGGTTTAGCTCCTACGAGCAGTACTTC.

To note about this clonotype: It may be a read error: a sequence one base away is much more abundant. The chain recombines TRBV30 with TRBJ1-2; weak D call: TRBD1 (6 bases). From germline, CDR1 is GTSNPN and CDR2 SVGIG (reference sequence). This CDR3 is built from 13 residues. With 5 bases removed from V and 5 bases from J, the gap between germline ends came to 15 bases. Written as DNA, the CDR3 is TGTGCCTGGGGTACAGGGTTTGGGTATGGCTACACCTTC. It yields the protein CAWGTGFGYGYTF.

This clonotype came up many times. This sequence joins TRBV7-8 and TRBJ2-1; either TRBD1 or TRBD2 may fit D (6 bases each). This CDR3 has 16 amino acids. Germline CDR1 and CDR2: SGHVS and FQNEAQ. The V end lost 5 bases, the J end lost 0 bases, and 14 bases lay between the germline ends. The CDR3 DNA follows: TGTGCCAGCAGCCACGAGGGGGGCAGCTCCTACAATGAGCAGTTCTTC. Translated: CASSHEGGSSYNEQFF.

In its sample, this clonotype was seen many times. The V and J genes are TRBV30 and TRBJ1-4, with D hard to call. The CDR3 spans 13 residues. V lost 0 bases and J lost 10, with 12 bases in between. CDR1 and CDR2 (germline): GTSNPN, SVGIG (reference sequence). The DNA of the CDR3 is TGTGCCTGGAGTGTGCATATTTCGGGAAAACTGTTTTTT. Translation gives CAWSVHISGKLFF.

This clonotype was observed many times. The rearrangement uses TRBV10-3 and TRBJ2-4; 9 bases agree with TRBD2. Germline CDR1 reads ENHRY; CDR2 reads SYGVKD. V was pared by 3 bases and J by 1 base, with 16 bases of the junction left unmatched. The CDR3 is made up of 20 amino acids. CDR3 sequence: CAISDPKGSGSLGAKNIQYF. CDR3 in DNA: TGTGCCATCAGTGATCCGAAGGGTAGCGGGAGTTTAGGGGCCAAAAACATTCAGTACTTC.

This chain connects TRBV28 to TRBJ2-3; D gene uncertain. V dropped 10 bases and J dropped 6 bases, with 17 bases sitting between them. This CDR3 has 13 amino acids. Germline V gene sequence: CDR1 MDHEN, CDR2 SYDVKM. The CDR3 sequence: CATVFSLGDTQYF. The CDR3 nucleotides are TGTGCCACCGTATTCTCCCTCGGGGATACGCAGTATTTT.

V usage is TRBV9 and J usage is TRBJ2-3; no definite D call. V lost 0 bases and J 5 bases, leaving 10 bases between the germline ends. This CDR3 contains 14 residues. Germline CDR1 SGDLS, CDR2 YYNGEE. CDR3 nucleotides: TGTGCCAGCAGCGTAGAGGGCTTACGAGATACGCAGTATTTT. This gives the protein CASSVEGLRDTQYF.

This clonotype has a count of ten or more. V gene TRBV10-2 combines with J gene TRBJ2-7; D possibly matches TRBD1 or TRBD2 (5 bases each). V was trimmed by 2 bases and J by 1 base, leaving 6 bases between them. Germline V gene sequence: CDR1 WSHSY, CDR2 SAAADI. This CDR3 is built from 13 residues. The CDR3 bases are TGCGCCAGCAGTGAGGGGGGTTCCTACGAGCAGTACTTC. It translates to CASSEGGSYEQYF.

In its sample, this clonotype was seen many times. The rearrangement uses TRBV5-1 and TRBJ2-1, with D tentatively TRBD2 (6 bases). Per germline, CDR1 SGHRS and CDR2 YFSETQ. This CDR3 is 17 amino acids long. V lost 4 bases and J 6 bases, leaving 23 bases between the germline ends. The CDR3: CASSVNLGGPWGNEQFF. The CDR3 DNA is TGCGCCAGCAGCGTCAACCTCGGAGGGCCCTGGGGCAATGAGCAGTTCTTC.

This clonotype was seen at least ten times. The CDR3 region has the DNA TGTGCCAGCAAGATTGGGGAGACCCAGTACTTC. Amino acid sequence: CASKIGETQYF. V usage is TRBV12-3 or TRBV12-4 and J usage is TRBJ2-5; unclear D gene. The CDR3 spans 11 residues. Trimming took off 7 bases at V and 5 bases at J, with 8 bases between the two ends.

The chain recombines TRBV5-1 with TRBJ2-5; D may be TRBD1 (6 bases). Trimming removed 0 bases from V and 0 bases from J, with 9 bases in between. Germline values: CDR1 SGHRS, CDR2 YFSETQ. There are 15 residues in the CDR3. The DNA of the CDR3 is TGCGCCAGCAGCTTGGTAGGACAGTACCAAGAGACCCAGTACTTC. Its translation is CASSLVGQYQETQYF.

V usage is TRBV10-3 and J usage is TRBJ1-3, with a weak D call TRBD1 (6 bases). Trimming left V 9 bases short and J 2 bases short, with 14 bases between. Germline assignment: CDR1 ENHRY and CDR2 SYGVKD. The CDR3 sequence is 14 residues long. The CDR3 DNA sequence: TGTGCCATGGGACAATTGGAGCCTGGAAACACCATATATTTT. It specifies CAMGQLEPGNTIYF.

This clonotype was seen only a few times. The chain links TRBV20-1 to TRBJ2-6; D may correspond to TRBD1 or TRBD2 (5 bases each). V lost 1 base and J lost 5, with 6 bases in between. This CDR3 spans 13 amino acids. Germline V gene data show CDR1 as DFQATT and CDR2 as SNEGSKA (reference sequence). The DNA for the CDR3 is TGCAGTGCTAGAGGGGGGTGGGCCAACGTCCTGACTTTC. This encodes CSARGGWANVLTF.

This clonotype was seen repeatedly, ten times or more. The chain couples TRBV18 to TRBJ2-1; D is perhaps TRBD1 or TRBD2 (5 bases each). V was clipped by 2 bases and J by 1 base, with 12 bases between them. The germline V gene encodes CDR1 KGHSH and CDR2 LQKENI. The CDR3 contains 16 residues. CDR3 amino acids: CASSPGGRASYNEQFF. CDR3 sequence (DNA): TGTGCCAGCTCACCAGGGGGAAGGGCTTCCTACAATGAGCAGTTCTTC.

Ten or more counts support this clonotype. This chain links TRBV20-1 with TRBJ1-1; 7 bases map to TRBD1. This CDR3 region has 13 residues. Trimming at V came to 2 bases and at J to 7 bases, leaving 7 bases not matched to a gene. CDR1 is DFQATT and CDR2 is SNEGSKA in the germline V gene (reference sequence). CDR3 coding DNA: TGCAGTGCTAGACCCGGGACAGTCGGTGAAGCTTTCTTT. Translating gives CSARPGTVGEAFF.

This clonotype turned up a few times. The genes are TRBV7-9 and TRBJ1-2; no reliable D call. CDR1 and CDR2 (germline): SEHNR, FQNEAQ (reference sequence). The CDR3 length is 13 residues. V was shortened by 5 bases and J by 2 bases, with 9 bases between the two germline ends. Here the CDR3 reads CASSLQDNYGYTF. The CDR3 region has the DNA TGTGCCAGCAGCCTTCAGGACAACTATGGCTACACCTTC.